This T cell receptor beta chain is from a study of blood T cells in healthy people across ages. On the study more broadly: About one barcoded beta molecule per two T cells came from capture by template switching. Study results and limitations: Among long-lived donors, naive CD4+ cells were more numerous and diversity higher than in aged donors. No one knew whether donors had CMV, which possibly confounded expanded clonotype changes.

Points on this clonotype: What it binds is not known.

Through a sample-barcoded 5' primer and a J-beta primer mix, a second PCR was run for 7 to 11 cycles. Unique molecular identifiers of 12 random nucleotides labeled each cDNA. TCRdb processed the 5' RACE reads anew with MiXCR; each CDR3 protein has one entry. This sample has some 1.5 million distinct CDR3 sequences; roughly 28% occur once, and the top ten carry roughly 8%. This CDR3 is 13 amino acids long. Germline CDR1 is SGHDN and CDR2 is FVKESK. Trimming left V 0 bases short and J 10 bases short, with 12 bases between. The J gene is TRBJ1-1, the V gene TRBV14; no clear D. This receptor was taken from a woman in her twenties or thirties in good health. The sequencing sample was made of blood. This chain's CDR3 is CASSQERLAGAFF. CDR3 nucleotide sequence: TGTGCCAGCAGCCAAGAGCGGCTTGCAGGAGCTTTCTTT. The full variable domain, in which reference TRBV14 and TRBJ1-1 provide the parts outside the CDR3, is EAGVTQFPSHSVIEKGQTVTLRCDPISGHDNLYWYRRVMGKEIKFLLHFVKESKQDESGMPNNRFLAERTGGTYSTLKVQPAELEDSGVYFCASSQERLAGAFFGQGTRLTVV.